This T cell receptor beta chain was identified during a study of early T cells in non-severe SARS-CoV-2 infection. For the study at large: The input, bulk RNA from unsorted whole blood, was sequenced, and chains were unpaired.

In the case of this clonotype: Its target is not known.

In the library, individual cDNA molecules carried attached unique molecular identifiers. TCRdb reanalysed the 5' RACE reads using MiXCR and keeps one entry per CDR3 protein. Of approximately 32,000 distinct CDR3 sequences listed, 3.5% to 4.5% were seen once; the top ten hold 7.5% to 9%. Germline CDR1 is GTSNPN and CDR2 is SVGIG (reference sequence). The ends were cut back, 1 base at V and 7 bases at J, with 20 bases in the middle. The CDR3 is 16 residues long. Study outcomes and limitations: Database matching using VDJdb favored anti-spike CD8 responses, with private and CD4 specificities left missing.

This rearrangement joins TRBV30 to TRBJ2-1; D might be TRBD2 (7 bases). The sequence came from an adult who was a healthcare worker with PCR-confirmed SARS-CoV-2 infection or an uninfected control (not recorded which). What was sequenced was whole blood. CDR3 DNA sequence: TGTGCCTGGAGTGGTAGGGGGGGCCCGGCGGGGAATGAGCAGTTCTTC. The encoded protein is CAWSGRGGPAGNEQFF.